Following are 24 T cell receptor beta chains from one sample sequenced in a study of CD8+CD57+ T cells in acquired aplastic anemia. Sequencing was done on patients that had shown CD8+CD57+ cell expansion by flow cytometry. The use of genomic DNA as template underpinned the TCR beta VDJ and CDR3 profiling. TCRdb recomputed calls from the reads with MiXCR, one row per CDR3 protein. Here the sample spans a few hundred thousand distinct CDR3 sequences, over 40% being singletons. Sequencing used sorted CD4+, CD8+, or CD8+CD57+ T cells (not recorded which) from PBMCs. The origin of the receptors is a human donor with aplastic anemia.

The rearrangement links TRBV7-9 to TRBJ1-2, with 7 nucleotides matching TRBD1. The CDR3 spans 14 residues. V trimming: 2 bases; J trimming: 8 bases; junction bases outside the gene matches: 8. The V gene's germline CDR1 is SEHNR and CDR2 FQNEAQ (reference sequence). For the CDR3, the DNA is TGTGCCAGCAGCTTACGGGACAGTGGGGACGGCTACACCTTC. Its protein is CASSLRDSGDGYTF.

The rearrangement links TRBV19 to TRBJ1-6; D gene uncertain. The length of the CDR3 is 13 residues. The germline V gene encodes CDR1 LNHDA and CDR2 SQIVND (reference sequence). V dropped 4 bases and J dropped 6 bases, with 7 bases sitting between them. The chain's CDR3 is CASSTRPNSPLHF. The CDR3 DNA sequence: TGTGCCAGTAGTACACGGCCTAATTCACCCCTCCACTTT.

This sequence joins TRBV5-4 and TRBJ2-7, with D possibly being TRBD1 (6 bases). Germline CDR1 reads SGHNT; CDR2 reads YYREEE (reference sequence). Between the trimmed V and J ends, which lost 0 bases and 4 bases, there was a span of 17 bases. This CDR3 has 16 residues. CDR3 region: CASSLDSLDRLYEQYF. The CDR3 region has the DNA TGTGCCAGCAGCTTGGATAGTTTAGACAGGTTGTACGAGCAGTACTTC.

The rearrangement joins TRBV24-1 to TRBJ1-5; a possible D gene is TRBD1 (5 bases). V lost 0 bases and J lost 4, with 6 bases in between. This CDR3 is built from 14 residues. Germline V gives CDR1 KGHDR, CDR2 SFDVKD. The CDR3 spells CATSDLGGNQPQHF. DNA of the CDR3: TGTGCCACCAGTGATTTGGGGGGGAATCAGCCCCAGCATTTT.

This clonotype appeared a single time. The germline gene is not matched at one end of the junction; a read error may be the cause. This chain connects TRBV10-3 to TRBJ1-5, with D possibly TRBD1 on 6 matching bases. The CDR3 is made up of 15 amino acids. Per the germline V gene, CDR1 is ENHRY and CDR2 is SYGVKD. The CDR3 nucleotides read TGTGCCAGCAGTCCCGACAGGATTACGGATCAGCCCCAGCATTTT. Translating it yields CASSPDRITDQPQHF.

This clonotype was observed many times. The V and J genes are TRBV11-1 and TRBJ1-1; a weak D match, TRBD1 (6 bases). Germline CDR1 and CDR2: SGHAT and FQDESV (reference sequence). The germline V and J ends were trimmed by 4 bases and 8 bases, with 14 bases remaining between them. The CDR3 is 13 amino acids. In nucleotides, the CDR3 is TGTGCCAGCAGCTCTACCCGACAGGCCGAAGCTTTCTTT. It is translated as CASSSTRQAEAFF.

This clonotype was observed at least ten times. This chain links TRBV10-2 with TRBJ2-6; D unresolved. CDR1 and CDR2 from the germline V gene are WSHSY and SAAADI. The CDR3 consists of 13 residues. Trimming left V 5 bases short and J 4 bases short, with 6 bases between. Written as DNA, the CDR3 is TGCGCCAGCAGTTTAGCAGGGGCCAACGTCCTGACTTTC. It specifies CASSLAGANVLTF.

At least ten counts were recorded for this clonotype. This chain connects TRBV9 to TRBJ2-5; D gene uncertain. The CDR3 contains 12 residues. The V gene's germline CDR1 is SGDLS and CDR2 YYNGEE. V shed 0 bases and J shed 5 bases, with 5 bases lying between them. CDR3 in amino acids: CASSVGGETQYF. CDR3 sequence (DNA): TGTGCCAGCAGCGTAGGAGGTGAGACCCAGTACTTC.

The chain links TRBV2 to TRBJ2-2; 7 nucleotides line up with TRBD1. The trim removed 6 bases at V and 1 base at J, leaving 11 bases unmatched. The CDR3 runs to 17 residues. In germline, CDR1 is SNHLY, CDR2 FYNNEI. The CDR3 loop is CASRVLRTGGNTGELFF. DNA for the CDR3: TGTGCCAGCAGGGTACTCAGGACAGGAGGGAACACCGGGGAGCTGTTTTTT.

The chain employs TRBV28 and TRBJ1-1, with TRBD1 matching 8 bases. The CDR3 has 15 residues. With 4 bases clipped from V and 1 base from J, the junction kept 5 bases outside the gene matches. The V gene's germline CDR1 is MDHEN and CDR2 SYDVKM. The CDR3 bases are TGTGCCAGCAGTTCGGGGGACAGGACGAACACTGAAGCTTTCTTT. Encoded protein: CASSSGDRTNTEAFF.

This clonotype was seen ten or more times. The V and J genes are TRBV20-1 and TRBJ1-4; TRBD1 matches at 11 bases. Germline V CDR1 and CDR2: DFQATT, SNEGSKA (reference sequence). The J segment lost 7 bases and the V segment lost 6 bases, leaving 13 bases of the junction unmatched. CDR3 length equals 16 residues. CDR3 nucleotide sequence: TGCAGTGCCCGAGGACAGGGGGCGGTTCGCGGTGAAAAACTGTTTTTT. The encoded protein is CSARGQGAVRGEKLFF.

This clonotype was found many times. The chain links TRBV2 to TRBJ1-1; D not resolved. Germline CDR1 reads SNHLY; CDR2 reads FYNNEI. Trimming pared 7 bases from V and 7 bases from J, leaving 13 bases between. The CDR3 consists of 12 residues. The CDR3 DNA sequence: TGTGCCAGCATTGCGGGCTCGATTGAAGCTTTCTTT. Translation: CASIAGSIEAFF.

The J gene is TRBJ1-2, the V gene TRBV2, with TRBD1 as a possible D gene (6 bases). The V end was cut by 6 bases, the J end by 0 bases, with 11 bases between. This CDR3 has 14 residues. CDR1 is SNHLY, CDR2 FYNNEI, per germline. CDR3 protein: CASRPGEANYGYTF. Here the CDR3 DNA reads TGTGCCAGCAGACCAGGGGAAGCTAACTATGGCTACACCTTC.

This clonotype was found many times. The V gene is TRBV5-6, the J gene TRBJ1-2; the match to TRBD1 covers 11 bases. The V and J ends lost 0 bases and 7 bases, in that order; junction bases with no gene match: 5. The CDR3 is 15 amino acids. Germline V gene sequence: CDR1 SGHDT, CDR2 YYEEEE. CDR3 amino acids: CASSLGTGGFGGYTF. CDR3 coding DNA: TGTGCCAGCAGCTTGGGGACAGGGGGCTTCGGTGGCTACACCTTC.

As regards this clonotype: This may stem from a read error, because a much larger clone lies one nucleotide away. This rearrangement joins TRBV5-1 to TRBJ2-5; 7 bases are a match to TRBD1. J lost 3 bases, V lost 0 bases, and 2 bases had no gene match. Looked up from germline, CDR1 is SGHRS and CDR2 is YFSETQ. The CDR3 is 14 amino acids. CDR3: CASSLGQGKETQYF. The CDR3 DNA reads TGCGCCAGCAGCTTGGGACAGGGCAAAGAGACCCAGTACTTC.

This clonotype was counted ten times or more. V usage is TRBV12-3 or TRBV12-4 and J usage is TRBJ2-2; 16 bases map to TRBD2. The junction had 6 bases not matched to a gene; V was cut back by 5 bases and J by 6 bases. There are 17 residues in the CDR3. The CDR3 is CASSPPGTSGGAGELFF. CDR3 sequence (DNA): TGTGCCAGCAGTCCCCCGGGGACTAGCGGGGGGGCCGGGGAGCTGTTTTTT.

This chain connects TRBV2 to TRBJ2-5; 9 bases fit TRBD1. The CDR3 covers 16 residues. Germline V gene sequence: CDR1 SNHLY, CDR2 FYNNEI. Trimming at V came to 6 bases and at J to 2 bases, leaving 10 bases not matched to a gene. The DNA of the CDR3 is TGTGCCAGCAGCTTCACCCGACAGGGGGGGCAAGAGACCCAGTACTTC. Protein: CASSFTRQGGQETQYF.

This clonotype was observed many times. V is TRBV7-7 and J is TRBJ2-3, with 7 bases that match TRBD2. CDR3 length equals 15 residues. Trimming at V came to 1 base and at J to 3 bases, leaving 4 bases not matched to a gene. Germline V CDR1 and CDR2: SSHAT, FNYEAQ (reference sequence). In nucleotides, the CDR3 is TGTGCCAGCAGCTTAGGCGGGGGAGATACAGATACGCAGTATTTT. Its translation: CASSLGGGDTDTQYF.

In this sample, this clonotype turned up many times. This chain links TRBV2 with TRBJ1-5; perhaps TRBD1 as D (6 bases). This CDR3 is built from 16 residues. The V end lost 6 bases, the J end lost 2 bases, and 17 bases lay between the germline ends. The germline gives CDR1 SNHLY, CDR2 FYNNEI. The CDR3 spells CASRRGGRLGNQPQHF. The CDR3 DNA reads TGTGCCAGCAGGAGAGGGGGGAGGTTGGGCAATCAGCCCCAGCATTTT.

This chain links TRBV19 with TRBJ1-5; tentative D call: TRBD1 (6 bases). Trimming cost V 5 bases and J 3 bases, with 11 bases left between them. The CDR3 has 14 residues. Germline CDR1 LNHDA, CDR2 SQIVND (reference sequence). The CDR3: CASSVGQFNQPQHF. The CDR3 coding sequence is TGTGCCAGTAGTGTAGGACAGTTCAATCAGCCCCAGCATTTT.

This chain links TRBV5-1 with TRBJ2-5, with 11 bases fitting TRBD2. The CDR3 is made up of 15 amino acids. The trim removed 4 bases at V and 1 base at J, leaving 3 bases unmatched. Germline V lookup: CDR1 SGHRS, CDR2 YFSETQ. The CDR3 sequence: CASSDGTSGQETQYF. CDR3 DNA sequence: TGCGCCAGCAGCGACGGGACTAGCGGCCAAGAGACCCAGTACTTC.

In DNA, the CDR3 is TGTGCCAGCAGTTTACTAGCGGGGGGGGATGGCTACACCTTC. Its translation: CASSLLAGGDGYTF. The chain recombines TRBV12-3 or TRBV12-4 with TRBJ1-2; perhaps TRBD1 as D (5 bases). This CDR3 region has 14 residues. The ends were cut back, 2 bases at V and 6 bases at J, with 13 bases in the middle.

The rearrangement links TRBV10-2 to TRBJ1-3; a possible D gene is TRBD1 (6 bases). Germline V lookup: CDR1 WSHSY, CDR2 SAAADI. V lost 8 bases and J 2 bases, leaving 7 bases between the germline ends. CDR3 length: 12 residues. The CDR3, as DNA: TGCGCCAGCGAGGGGGCTGGAAACACCATATATTTT. Translation: CASEGAGNTIYF.

This clonotype was recorded many times. The chain has TRBV3-1 and TRBJ1-1, with D unresolved. The CDR3 length is 13 residues. Germline lookup yields CDR1 LGHDT and CDR2 YNNKEL (reference sequence). The V and J ends lost 2 bases and 5 bases respectively, with 9 bases between them. The CDR3, as DNA: TGTGCCAGCAGCCAACGGGGAGGTACTGAAGCTTTCTTT. Residues: CASSQRGGTEAFF.